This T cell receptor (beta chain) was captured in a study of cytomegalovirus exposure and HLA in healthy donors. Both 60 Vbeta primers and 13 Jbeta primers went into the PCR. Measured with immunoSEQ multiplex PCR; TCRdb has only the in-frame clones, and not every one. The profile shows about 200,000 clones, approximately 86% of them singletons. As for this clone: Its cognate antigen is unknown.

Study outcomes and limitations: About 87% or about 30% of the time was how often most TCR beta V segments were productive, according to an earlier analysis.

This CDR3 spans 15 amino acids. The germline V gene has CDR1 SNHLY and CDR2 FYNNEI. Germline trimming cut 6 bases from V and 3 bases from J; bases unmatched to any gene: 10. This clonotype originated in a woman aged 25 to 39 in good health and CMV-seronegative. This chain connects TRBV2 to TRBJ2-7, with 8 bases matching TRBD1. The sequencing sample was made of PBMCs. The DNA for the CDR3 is TGTGCCAGCAGGAGGCTCAGGGGGCAAATCTACGAGCAGTACTTC. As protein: CASRRLRGQIYEQYF.